This TCR beta chain was retrieved from a study of identical twins (dated by TCRdb to the mid-2010s). General notes on the study: To test whether fetal clonotypes persist, the study used deep sequencing on TCR alpha and beta repertoires from monozygotic twins, unrelated adults of various ages, and cord blood. To rule out contamination, replicate twin experiments were performed at different times with different library preparation protocols.

This clonotype came up a few times. The target of this receptor is not known. There are no base qualities to consult, and no much larger clone falls within one base. Every donor in the study was a healthy Caucasian. The twin cohort comprised three pairs of female monozygotic twins, all aged about 18 to 30 years. RNA for TCR libraries was isolated from peripheral blood mononuclear cells. Between the V and J ends, shortened by 6 bases and 3 bases respectively, the junction contains 13 bases. Reading the germline V gene (reference sequence) gives CDR1 DFQATT and CDR2 SNEGSKA. The CDR3 contains 13 residues, cysteine and phenylalanine counted. The sequence is cut down to CDR3 DNA, 39 bases in frame from base 1. Beyond this particular receptor, the publication reports: Compared with coincidental sharing between unrelated individuals, out-of-frame TCR alpha sequences shared between twins had an excess of sequences with low generation probability. Fewer insertions were carried by abundant cord blood beta clonotypes; a weaker similar trend was observed in young adult naive repertoires, while no such trend was observed in memory repertoires. Excess twin sharing in beta out-of-frame sequences was weaker because fewer shared sequences lowered the signal-to-noise ratio. Because the same donors could not be followed over many years, the conclusions depended on cross-sectional statistical analysis. Zero-insertion analyses could be partly confounded by invariant T cells such as MAIT and iNKT, although diverse VJ usage argued against such confounding for most clonotypes. Out-of-frame TCR alpha sharing in monozygotic twins was systematically underestimated by recombination models, whereas sharing between unrelated individuals was in agreement with the recombination models.

To prepare the library, 5' RACE was applied. Sequencing was performed on an Illumina HiSeq 2000. Template switching introduced a universal primer binding site; the final cDNA contained a unique molecular identifier, enabling accurate counting of TCR cDNA molecules. Specific primers in the conserved constant-segment region were used to synthesize first-strand cDNA for TCR alpha and beta chains. To control for contamination, each cDNA library was double barcoded with a SMART-Mk sample barcode plus Illumina barcodes. TruSeq adapter sequences, together with Illumina sample barcodes, were added in two successive PCR steps. TCR alpha and beta cDNA libraries were sequenced on the Illumina HiSeq platform with custom primers. The authors processed their data as follows. MiGEC was used to process raw reads and extract unique molecular identifiers, and MiXCR was used to find CDR3 positions. For each individual, recombination models were inferred using an EM algorithm with the repgenHMM and IGoR tools. Shared clonotype analysis was performed with the tcR package in R, normalizing sharing by the product of cloneset sizes. To study raw recombination without the effects of thymic and clonal selection, out-of-frame nonproductive sequences were analyzed. In-frame beta chains were kept once TCRdb had trimmed the public reads at Q25 with fastp and called clones with MiXCR. Rows with one shared CDR3 protein collapse into an entry with the most common genes and DNA. The authors' filters were not applied to this entry. The sample table shows nearly 900,000 distinct CDR3 sequences, and about 12% are seen once. Jointly, the top ten make up about 1.6% of the sample.

This sample also appeared in a second study, on yellow fever vaccine responses in identical twins. From that second study: According to the authors, the vaccine-induced T cell response in identical twins seemed to be partly convergent and partly specific to each individual. The study precisely tracked vaccine-responding T cell clones in identical twins.

The sample taken for sequencing was PBMCs. This receptor was obtained from a woman aged 18-35 years in good health. The V gene is TRBV20-1 and the J gene is TRBJ2-3; TRBD2 is a weak D gene call, 7 bases matching. The nucleotide sequence reads as follows: TGCAGTGCAGTCGAGGGGGGGACAGATACGCAGTATTTT. This yields the protein CSAVEGGTDTQYF.